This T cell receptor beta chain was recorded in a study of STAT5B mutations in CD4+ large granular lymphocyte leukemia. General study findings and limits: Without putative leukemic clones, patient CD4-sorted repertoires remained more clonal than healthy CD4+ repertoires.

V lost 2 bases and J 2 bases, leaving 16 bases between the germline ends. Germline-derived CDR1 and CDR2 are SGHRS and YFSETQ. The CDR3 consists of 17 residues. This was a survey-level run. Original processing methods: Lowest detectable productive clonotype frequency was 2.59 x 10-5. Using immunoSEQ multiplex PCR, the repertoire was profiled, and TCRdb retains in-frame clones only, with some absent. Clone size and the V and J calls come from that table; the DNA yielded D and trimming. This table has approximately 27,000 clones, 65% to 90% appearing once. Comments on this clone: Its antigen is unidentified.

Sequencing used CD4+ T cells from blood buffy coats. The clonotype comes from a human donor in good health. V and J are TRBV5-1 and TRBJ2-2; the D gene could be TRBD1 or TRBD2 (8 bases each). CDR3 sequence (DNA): TGCGCCAGCAGCTTTAGCGGGACAGGCTTCAACACCGGGGAGCTGTTTTTT. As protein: CASSFSGTGFNTGELFF.